This TCR beta chain is from a study of a mutant IDH1 vaccine in newly diagnosed glioma. The overall study: Vaccinations were initiated 4-6 weeks following radiotherapy alone, or were given together with temozolomide cycles.

In the case of this clone: Its antigen is unknown.

Here immunoSEQ multiplex PCR was the method, and the copy in TCRdb shows in-frame clones only, minus some. The table includes 40,000 to 45,000 clones, around 81% detected once. Regarding time point: week 35, safety follow-up. The study gave 300 ug of mutant IDH1 20-mer peptide per vaccine dose, with topical imiquimod. CDR1 MRHNA and CDR2 SNTAGT come from the germline V gene. CDR3 length: 15 residues. J was trimmed by 2 bases and V by 9 bases; bases with no gene match: 10. This sample comprised PBMCs, obtained from a glioma patient whose treatment included an IDH1 peptide vaccine. The chain combines TRBV6-4 with TRBJ2-1; TRBD2 aligns across 7 bases. This clonotype originated in a woman aged 40 to 50 with glioma. Some clones in this sample may be carry-over from other donors' samples. In DNA, the CDR3 is TGTGCCAGTACGCCGGTTGGGGGGGCCTACAATGAGCAGTTCTTC. This gives the protein CASTPVGGAYNEQFF.